This TCR beta chain was captured by sequencing in a study of blood T cell repertoires in COVID-19. Overall study context: Whether acute or convalescent, the COVID-19 samples came from the United States, Italy and Spain. PBMCs, B-cell-depleted T cells, or T cells were the source of the cDNA or gDNA that made up the material.

Authors' data handling: Estimation of nucleated cell counts was performed using reference gene primer amplification. Using immunoSEQ multiplex PCR, the repertoire was profiled, and TCRdb retains in-frame clones only, with some absent. The V and J calls and clone size are taken from that table; D and trimming were inferred from the DNA. The sample records around 450,000 clones, more than 85% being singletons. This clone has a handful of counts. Germline V gene data show CDR1 as SGHTA and CDR2 as FQGNSA. Trimming took off 5 bases at V and 3 bases at J, with 17 bases between the two ends. The CDR3 length is 15 residues.

V is TRBV7-2 and J is TRBJ2-7; D not resolved. Sequencing was carried out using peripheral blood. This clonotype originated in a woman aged 25 to 39 with acute or convalescent COVID-19. Written as DNA, the CDR3 is TGTGCCAGCAGCCTAATGGGCCAGCCCTACTACGAGCAGTACTTC. Residues: CASSLMGQPYYEQYF.